A single sample is the source of the 7 T cell receptor beta chains below, sequenced in a study of blood T cells in healthy people across ages. With a J-beta primer mix and a sample-barcoded 5' primer, a second PCR ran 7 to 11 cycles. TCRdb called the 5' RACE reads again in MiXCR, with one record for every CDR3 protein. The data contain around 2 million distinct CDR3 sequences, approximately 39% of them singletons. The sample consisted of blood. These receptors all come from a human donor in good health.

V usage is TRBV9 and J usage is TRBJ2-1, with a possible D match to TRBD1 (6 bases). Germline V gives CDR1 SGDLS, CDR2 YYNGEE. With 3 bases removed from V and 2 bases from J, the gap between germline ends came to 15 bases. There are 16 residues in the CDR3. DNA of the CDR3: TGTGCCAGCAGCGCCGGGACACAGGGAACCTACAATGAGCAGTTCTTC. Amino acid sequence: CASSAGTQGTYNEQFF.

For this clonotype: At one end, the junction sequence differs from germline, possibly due to a read error. This rearrangement joins TRBV12-3 or TRBV12-4 to TRBJ2-3; TRBD2 matches at 8 bases. CDR3 size: 15 residues. In nucleotides, the CDR3 is TGTGCCAGCAGTCGAGCGGGGGAAAGCACAGATGCGCAGTATTTT. Protein product: CASSRAGESTDAQYF.

This clonotype came up a few times. V and J are TRBV15 and TRBJ1-5; no clear D gene. Germline V CDR1 and CDR2: LNHNV, YYDKDF (reference sequence). The V gene lost 0 bases and the J gene lost 4 bases, with 7 bases spanning the gap. CDR3 length: 14 amino acids. CDR3 bases: TGTGCCACCAGCAGAGAGAGAGGGAATCAGCCCCAGCATTTT. Translating gives CATSRERGNQPQHF.

The chain is built from TRBV3-1 and TRBJ1-5; TRBD1 might be the D (5 bases). Germline values: CDR1 LGHDT, CDR2 YNNKEL (reference sequence). CDR3 length equals 14 residues. The V end lost 4 bases, the J end lost 5 bases, and 12 bases lay between the germline ends. The DNA for the CDR3 is TGTGCCAGCAGCCTCGGGGGGGTGCATCAGCCCCAGCATTTT. It encodes CASSLGGVHQPQHF.

The chain couples TRBV28 to TRBJ1-4; D gene ambiguous. Germline V lookup: CDR1 MDHEN, CDR2 SYDVKM. The CDR3 is made up of 14 amino acids. V lost 7 bases to trimming and J lost 3 bases, with 12 bases between them. CDR3 region: CASIKIRANEKLFF. The CDR3, as DNA: TGTGCCAGCATCAAAATTAGGGCTAATGAAAAACTGTTTTTT.

This clonotype was recorded a few times. The chain uses TRBV29-1 and TRBJ1-2, with D unresolved. The germline V gene has CDR1 SQVTM and CDR2 ANQGSEA. The CDR3 sequence is 14 residues long. The V and J ends lost 0 bases and 8 bases respectively, with 16 bases between them. CDR3 in amino acids: CSVEDTAGLKGYTF. CDR3 nucleotides: TGCAGCGTTGAAGATACCGCGGGATTGAAAGGCTACACCTTC.

In its sample, this clonotype was seen a few times. The chain links TRBV12-3 or TRBV12-4 to TRBJ1-1; D is undetermined. Trimming removed 7 bases at V and 1 base at J, with 13 bases between. This CDR3 comprises 14 residues. The CDR3 loop reads CASNSLGSNTEAFF. The CDR3 DNA reads as TGTGCCAGCAACAGCTTAGGGTCGAACACTGAAGCTTTCTTT.